This paragraph covers one T cell receptor (beta chain) sequence. Cohorts were assigned according to the clinical history that participants reported. In Cohort 3, a recovered donor had either two negative PCRs, clearance, or symptom resolution. This CDR3 spans 13 amino acids. V was pared by 8 bases and J by 1 base, with 8 bases between. Per germline, CDR1 MGHDK and CDR2 SYGVNS. The sample is drawn from a study of blood T cell repertoires in COVID-19. Study background: T cells, B-cell-depleted T cells, or PBMCs provided the cDNA or gDNA that served as material.

Some clones are missing from TCRdb's copy, which holds only in-frame ones; the method was immunoSEQ multiplex PCR. The sample lists a few hundred thousand clones; more than 75% were seen once. The TCR was taken from a woman aged 25 to 39 who had recovered from COVID-19. V gene TRBV25-1 combines with J gene TRBJ2-2; maybe TRBD2 (6 bases). Sequenced input: PBMCs or T cells enriched from blood (not recorded which). CDR3 sequence reads: CASRERNTGELFF. CDR3 DNA: TGTGCCAGCCGGGAGCGGAACACCGGGGAGCTGTTTTTT.